Here is one T cell receptor beta chain with its context. Antigen specificity is unknown. An end of the junction does not agree with germline; a read error may underlie this. This entry belongs to a study of CD8+CD57+ T cells in acquired aplastic anemia. The overall study: Isolated CD4+ and CD8+ cells, once sorted, yielded DNA averaging around 3.1 ug.

General study findings and limits: Common to patients and controls were roughly 30 CD8+ CDR3 sequences.

Template material for TCR beta VDJ and CDR3 profiling consisted of genomic DNA. MiXCR, run by TCRdb on the reads, gives a single entry per CDR3 protein. The table has 200,000 to 250,000 distinct CDR3 sequences, around 45% seen once. The patients chosen for sequencing had shown expansion of CD8+CD57+ cells (detected by flow cytometry). Each of the patients presented with severe acquired aplastic anemia. The germline gives CDR1 SGHTA, CDR2 FQGNSA. CDR3 length equals 12 residues. Material: sorted CD4+, CD8+, or CD8+CD57+ T cells (not recorded which) from PBMCs. The genes are TRBV7-2 and TRBJ1-2, with 8 bases matching TRBD1. This clonotype was obtained from a human donor with aplastic anemia. CDR3 sequence (DNA): TGTGCCAGCAGCTTCTCCGGGACAGGACCTTTATTC. It yields the protein CASSFSGTGPLF.